Listed below are T cell receptor beta chains from one sample, sequenced in a study of cytomegalovirus exposure and HLA in healthy donors. Produced via immunoSEQ multiplex PCR; TCRdb's table is partial and in-frame only. The sample carries approximately 99,000 clones, approximately 80% recorded once. Sequenced input: PBMCs. These TCRs come from a male donor in good health and CMV-seropositive. Each CDR3 is given with its conserved first and last residue. Each record gives: V gene, clone size, J gene, D gene, CDR3 DNA, CDR3 protein. D genes are given only for firm matches. Size tells how often a clone was seen (once, few, many) or the class of an expanded clone, and some rows leave it out.

TRBV4-2	.	TRBJ2-1	.	TGTGCCAGCAGCCAGAACAGGGAGGGCCGCAATGAGCAGTTCTTC	CASSQNREGRNEQFF
TRBV13	.	TRBJ2-4	TRBD1	TGTGCCAGCAGCTCCCCCGGACAGGGGAACATTCAGTACTTC	CASSSPGQGNIQYF
TRBV18	.	TRBJ2-2	TRBD1	TGTGCCAGCTCACCCCGACAGGGGCCGAACACCGGGGAGCTGTTTTTT	CASSPRQGPNTGELFF
TRBV11-3	.	TRBJ2-5	.	TGTGCCAGCAGCTTAGGAGGGCTGTGGCAAGAGACCCAGTACTTC	CASSLGGLWQETQYF
TRBV7-2	.	TRBJ1-1	.	TGTGCCAGCAGCCCCCAGGGCTTGAACACTGAAGCTTTCTTT	CASSPQGLNTEAFF
TRBV30	.	TRBJ2-5	.	TGTGCCTGGAATATTTATGGGAGCGGGCAAGAGACCCAGTACTTC	CAWNIYGSGQETQYF
TRBV19	.	TRBJ2-7	TRBD1	TGTGCCAGTAGTACCCTGACAGGGAGTTACGAGCAGTACTTC	CASSTLTGSYEQYF
TRBV4-2	.	TRBJ1-1	TRBD1	TGTGCCAGCAGCCAAGTGACAGGGACGAACACTGAAGCTTTCTTT	CASSQVTGTNTEAFF
TRBV6-5	.	TRBJ2-7	TRBD1	TGTGCCAGCATGGGCTGGGCAGGGGGCTTCTACGAGCAGTACTTC	CASMGWAGGFYEQYF
TRBV6-5	.	TRBJ1-5	.	TGTGCCAGCAGTTCGACAGGATATTTCAATCAGCCCCAGCATTTT	CASSSTGYFNQPQHF
TRBV4-1	few	TRBJ2-1	TRBD2	TGCGCCAGCAGCCAGGAGCGGGGAGTACGTAATGAGCAGTTCTTC	CASSQERGVRNEQFF
TRBV6-6	.	TRBJ1-1	.	TGTGCCAGCAGTTCCTATCGGGGGAGCTCGAACACTGAAGCTTTCTTT	CASSSYRGSSNTEAFF
TRBV30	.	TRBJ1-2	TRBD1	TGTGCCTGGAGTCCCGACAGGGAGAGGGTCTATGGCTACACCTTC	CAWSPDRERVYGYTF
TRBV10-3	.	TRBJ2-7	TRBD1	TGTGCCATCAGTGACGGACAGGGATACGAGCAGTACTTC	CAISDGQGYEQYF
TRBV5-1	.	TRBJ1-1	.	TGCGCCAGCAGCTTGGTTGTGTCAGGAAACACTGAAGCTTTCTTT	CASSLVVSGNTEAFF
TRBV5-6	.	TRBJ2-7	TRBD1	TGTGCCAGCAGCCCTACCGGGACAGGGCTTTGGAGCTACGAGCAGTACTTC	CASSPTGTGLWSYEQYF
TRBV11-3	once	TRBJ2-5	TRBD1	TGTGCCAGCAGCTTAGGGACAGGACGAGAGACCCAGTACTTC	CASSLGTGRETQYF
TRBV4-1	.	TRBJ1-1	TRBD1	TGCGCCAGCAGCCAACCCGCAGACAGGGGGAACACTGAAGCTTTCTTT	CASSQPADRGNTEAFF
TRBV29-1	.	TRBJ2-3	TRBD1	TGCAGCACTACAGGGGTTCCAGATACGCAGTATTTT	CSTTGVPDTQYF
TRBV6-5	.	TRBJ1-2	.	TGTGCCAGCAGTTACTCCGTGCTACAGATTAACTATGGCTACACCTTC	CASSYSVLQINYGYTF
TRBV5-4	.	TRBJ2-1	.	TGTGCCAGCAGCTTCGGCGGACTCAGAAACAATGAGCAGTTCTTC	CASSFGGLRNNEQFF
TRBV5-1	once	TRBJ1-2	.	TGCGCCAGCAGCCCCAGCGGACAGCTCTATGGCTACACCTTC	CASSPSGQLYGYTF
TRBV5-4	.	TRBJ2-7	.	TGTGCCAGCAGCTTGGTAGGGGGTACCTACGAGCAGTACTTC	CASSLVGGTYEQYF
TRBV9	.	TRBJ1-4	.	TGTGCCAGCAGCACACAGGGAGAAAAACTGTTTTTT	CASSTQGEKLFF
TRBV6-5	few	TRBJ2-7	.	TGTGCCAGCAGTGTCCAGGGGCGCGGCCTTAGCGAGCAGTACTTC	CASSVQGRGLSEQYF
TRBV9	once	TRBJ2-3	.	TGTGCCAGCAGCCATATAGCGGAAAGCACAGATACGCAGTATTTT	CASSHIAESTDTQYF
TRBV5-1	.	TRBJ1-2	TRBD1	TGCGCCAGCAGCTTGGCCCCGAGCGACAGGGGCAATGGCTACACCTTC	CASSLAPSDRGNGYTF
TRBV29-1	.	TRBJ2-7	.	TGCAGCGTTGAAGGTAGTGCCTACGAGCAGTACTTC	CSVEGSAYEQYF
TRBV5-4	.	TRBJ1-1	TRBD1	TGTGCCAGCGGTGGACAGGGGGCCTCTGAAGCTTTCTTT	CASGGQGASEAFF
TRBV6-6	.	TRBJ1-4	.	TGTGCCAGCACCGAGGTTGGGACTAATGAAAAACTGTTTTTT	CASTEVGTNEKLFF
TRBV7-2	.	TRBJ1-2	.	TGTGCCAGCAGCCCCTACCCGGGCTATGGCTACACCTTC	CASSPYPGYGYTF
TRBV18	.	TRBJ2-7	.	TGTGCCAGCTCACTTCAATCGGGGATTATCTCCTACGAGCAGTACTTC	CASSLQSGIISYEQYF
TRBV14	.	TRBJ2-5	.	TGTGCCAGCAGCCAATTGGGGGCCTACGGGCAAGAGACCCAGTACTTC	CASSQLGAYGQETQYF
TRBV7-7	.	TRBJ2-7	TRBD1	TGTGCTAGCAGCTTAAACAGGGGATACGAGCAGTACTTC	CASSLNRGYEQYF
TRBV4-1	.	TRBJ2-3	.	TGCGCCAGCAGCCTAATCTTAGCAGATACGCAGTATTTT	CASSLILADTQYF
TRBV5-4	.	TRBJ1-1	TRBD1	TGTGCCAGCAGCAGTCGGACAGGGGGGCGAGACACTGAAGCTTTCTTT	CASSSRTGGRDTEAFF
TRBV15	.	TRBJ1-5	.	TGTGCCACCAGCAGAGATGGCGGGTATAATCAGCCCCAGCATTTT	CATSRDGGYNQPQHF
TRBV18	.	TRBJ2-5	TRBD2	TGTGCCAGCTCACCGGCTAGCGGAGAAGAGACCCAGTACTTC	CASSPASGEETQYF
TRBV18	.	TRBJ1-1	.	TGTGCCAGCTCACCGAGGGCGGCGCGGGGTCACTTCGACACTGAAGCTTTCTTT	CASSPRAARGHFDTEAFF
TRBV6-6	.	TRBJ1-6	.	TGTGCCAGCAGTTTTCGGGACACATCACACCTCCACTTT	CASSFRDTSHLHF
TRBV4-3	.	TRBJ2-7	TRBD1	TGCGCCAGCAGCCAAGAGCTCCGACAGGGGGACGAGCAGTACTTC	CASSQELRQGDEQYF
TRBV5-1	.	TRBJ1-2	TRBD1	TGCGCCAGCAGCTTGGCTGGACAGGGTGAAGGCTATGGCTACACCTTC	CASSLAGQGEGYGYTF
TRBV30	.	TRBJ1-2	.	TGTGCCTGGAAAAACCTAAAAGAAGCGGCCTATGGCTACACCTTC	CAWKNLKEAAYGYTF
TRBV10-3	once	TRBJ1-2	TRBD1	TGTGCCATCAGTGTAGCCGGGACAGGGGCCGACGGCTACACCTTC	CAISVAGTGADGYTF
TRBV15	once	TRBJ1-4	.	TGTGCCACCAGCAGAGGACAGTATGCAACTAATGAAAAACTGTTTTTT	CATSRGQYATNEKLFF
TRBV9	few	TRBJ1-1	TRBD1	TGTGCCAGCAGCCCCCGGACAGGGGGCACTGAAGCTTTCTTT	CASSPRTGGTEAFF
TRBV11-2	.	TRBJ2-2	TRBD1	TGTGCCAGCAGCTCCGACAGGGTACGGTCCGGGGAGCTGTTTTTT	CASSSDRVRSGELFF
TRBV29-1	.	TRBJ2-1	TRBD2	TGCAGCGGTGGCGGGGGAACGGGCCATGAGCAGTTCTTC	CSGGGGTGHEQFF
TRBV2	.	TRBJ2-1	TRBD2	TGTGCCAGCAGGAGGACTAGCGGGGTCGGTGAAAATGAGCAGTTCTTC	CASRRTSGVGENEQFF
TRBV5-6	.	TRBJ1-1	TRBD1	TGTGCCAGCAGCCGGGACAGCACTGAAGCTTTCTTT	CASSRDSTEAFF
TRBV7-2	.	TRBJ2-3	.	TGTGCCAGCAGCTTAGTCAGGGATACGCAGTATTTT	CASSLVRDTQYF
TRBV5-1	.	TRBJ1-6	TRBD1	TGCGCCAGAACCAGGGGGTCCGGGCCGTCCCTCCACTTT	CARTRGSGPSLHF
TRBV7-9	.	TRBJ1-2	.	TGTGCCAGCAGCTTAGAAGAGGGGGGGGATGGCTACACCTTC	CASSLEEGGDGYTF